The 26 T cell receptor beta chains listed next were all sequenced from one sample in a study of shared T cell receptors in the human thymus (dated by TCRdb to the early 2020s). Library construction relied on the immunoSEQ multiplex PCR assay. TCRdb mirrors the immuneACCESS table, restricted to in-frame sequences. Some clones are absent from its copies; in checked studies, under half trace to an unresolved V gene, and the reason for the others is unknown. Here the sample has about 610,000 clones; approximately 88% occur a single time. The ten most abundant clones make up about 0.01% of the sample. The data also belong to a second study, concerning human thymus T cells.

The sequenced sample consisted of thymocytes. The receptors were sampled from a boy in the first two years of life with a congenital heart defect. Donor details come from another sample of the same person, matched by shared clones.

This clone was found once. V gene TRBV30 combines with J gene TRBJ1-5; perhaps TRBD1 as D (5 bases). Trimming removed 3 bases from V and 9 bases from J, with 18 bases in between. The germline gives CDR1 GTSNPN, CDR2 SVGIG (reference sequence). The CDR3 is 14 residues long. CDR3 amino acids: CAWREPGGLRPQHF. In DNA form, the CDR3 reads TGTGCCTGGAGGGAGCCCGGGGGATTACGGCCCCAGCATTTT. Full variable domain (rest looked up from reference TRBV30 and TRBJ1-5): SQTIHQWPATLVQPVGSPLSLECTVEGTSNPNLYWYRQAAGRGLQLLFYSVGIGQISSEVPQNLSASRPQDRQFILSSKKLLLSDSGFYLCAWREPGGLRPQHFGDGTRLSIL.

The V and J genes are TRBV11-3 and TRBJ2-2; 14 nucleotides line up with TRBD2. The CDR3 is 15 amino acids. V lost 4 bases and J lost 6; bases outside the gene matches: 1. Per the germline V gene, CDR1 is SGHNT and CDR2 is YENEEA. CDR3 residues: CASSSGLAGAGELFF. Written as DNA, the CDR3 is TGTGCCAGCAGCTCGGGACTAGCGGGAGCCGGGGAGCTGTTTTTT.

The V and J genes are TRBV25-1 and TRBJ2-3; TRBD2 agrees at 9 bases. The CDR3 length is 18 residues. From germline, CDR1 is MGHDK and CDR2 SYGVNS. With 2 bases clipped from V and 4 bases from J, the junction kept 13 bases outside the gene matches. The CDR3 DNA follows: TGTGCCAGCAGTGAAATGGGAGTAGCGGGAGAGGGGGCAGATACGCAGTATTTT. This codes for CASSEMGVAGEGADTQYF.

The V call is TRBV10-1, the J call TRBJ2-3; 10 bases align to TRBD2. Losses at the gene ends were 3 bases for V and 4 bases for J; bases not matched to a gene: 10. From germline, CDR1 is WNHNN and CDR2 SYGVQD (reference sequence). This CDR3 contains 17 residues. CDR3 sequence: CASSDLPKREGADTQYF. CDR3 in DNA: TGCGCCAGCAGTGATCTGCCTAAGCGGGAGGGCGCAGATACGCAGTATTTT.

This chain links TRBV27 with TRBJ2-2; 9 bases map to TRBD1. Germline V gene data show CDR1 as MNHEY and CDR2 as SMNVEV (reference sequence). V shed 2 bases, J shed 3 bases, and the junction held 13 bases outside the gene matches. This CDR3 has 19 amino acids. The CDR3 DNA reads TGTGCCAGCAGTTTAGGGGGTGACAGGGGGGAGTTTGACACCGGGGAGCTGTTTTTT. As protein: CASSLGGDRGEFDTGELFF.

CDR3 region: CASTLREGSYEQYF. CDR3 in DNA: TGTGCCAGCACCCTTCGAGAGGGCTCCTACGAGCAGTACTTC. The chain is built from TRBV27 and TRBJ2-7; a possible D gene is TRBD2 (5 bases). CDR3 length equals 14 residues. Per the germline V gene, CDR1 is MNHEY and CDR2 is SMNVEV (reference sequence). Trimming shortened V by 7 bases and J by 0 bases, and 13 bases separated the two germline ends.

V and J are TRBV30 and TRBJ1-1; 9 bases fit TRBD1. The J segment lost 6 bases and the V segment lost 2 bases, leaving 16 bases of the junction unmatched. The CDR3 length is 17 residues. Germline V gives CDR1 GTSNPN, CDR2 SVGIG (reference sequence). CDR3 protein: CAWSWGGDRVIVAEAFF. CDR3 coding DNA: TGTGCCTGGAGTTGGGGCGGGGACAGGGTTATTGTGGCTGAAGCTTTCTTT. The full variable domain, rest sourced from reference TRBV30 and TRBJ1-1, is SQTIHQWPATLVQPVGSPLSLECTVEGTSNPNLYWYRQAAGRGLQLLFYSVGIGQISSEVPQNLSASRPQDRQFILSSKKLLLSDSGFYLCAWSWGGDRVIVAEAFFGQGTRLTVV.

The V call is TRBV5-6, the J call TRBJ2-2; 8 bases fit TRBD2. Unmatched junction bases numbered 14, after V lost 0 bases and J lost 4 bases. CDR3 size: 19 residues. The germline V gene has CDR1 SGHDT and CDR2 YYEEEE. The CDR3 DNA is TGTGCCAGCAGCTTGGGTTTGCTAGCGGGTGATGCGATCACCGGGGAGCTGTTTTTT. Translating gives CASSLGLLAGDAITGELFF.

This clone is a singleton in its sample. V usage is TRBV29-1 and J usage is TRBJ2-5, with 8 nucleotides matching TRBD1. The V and J ends lost 7 bases and 0 bases, in that order; junction bases with no gene match: 7. The CDR3 consists of 14 residues. The germline gives CDR1 SQVTM, CDR2 ANQGSEA. CDR3 sequence (DNA): TGCAGCGCCTTAAGGACAGGGTACCAAGAGACCCAGTACTTC. This sequence encodes CSALRTGYQETQYF.

The chain is built from TRBV11-2 and TRBJ2-3; 13 bases are shared with TRBD2. Per the germline V gene, CDR1 is SGHAT and CDR2 is FQNNGV. This CDR3 contains 19 residues. The ends lost 7 bases at V and 0 bases at J; junction bases unmatched: 13. The CDR3 region has the DNA TGTGCCAGCATTCCCTCCGGGACTAGCGGGGCGGCTAGCACAGATACGCAGTATTTT. This encodes CASIPSGTSGAASTDTQYF.

V and J are TRBV7-6 and TRBJ2-7, with D unclear. Trimming cost V 4 bases and J 3 bases, with 19 bases left between them. The CDR3 length is 16 residues. From germline, CDR1 is SGHVS and CDR2 FNYEAQ. CDR3 sequence (DNA): TGTGCCAGCAGCTCCGGCTTCCCAGGCGTTAGCTACGAGCAGTACTTC. This translates into CASSSGFPGVSYEQYF.

This clone has a single count. This rearrangement joins TRBV19 to TRBJ1-2; weak D call: TRBD1 (5 bases). Germline V gene lookup returns CDR1 LNHDA and CDR2 SQIVND (reference sequence). The length of the CDR3 is 12 residues. Trimming took 8 bases from V and 7 from J, leaving 14 bases between them. CDR3 sequence (DNA): TGTGCCAGTGGGGAGGGGAGCCGTGGCTACACCTTC. It specifies CASGEGSRGYTF.

The chain couples TRBV12-5 to TRBJ2-5, with 12 bases aligning to TRBD2. The V and J ends lost 2 bases and 8 bases, in that order; junction bases with no gene match: 15. Germline values: CDR1 LGHNT, CDR2 FRNRAP. The CDR3 has 18 residues. The CDR3 region has the DNA TGTGCTAGTGGTTTGAAGGGACTAGCGGGCTATGGGGGTGGAACCCAGTACTTC. This gives the protein CASGLKGLAGYGGGTQYF. Based on the CDR3 plus reference TRBV12-5 and TRBJ2-5, the full variable domain is DARVTQTPRHKVTEMGQEVTMRCQPILGHNTVFWYRQTMMQGLELLAYFRNRAPLDDSGMPKDRFSAEMPDATLATLKIQPSEPRDSAVYFCASGLKGLAGYGGGTQYFGPGTRLLVL.

This clone turned up a few times. The chain uses TRBV27 and TRBJ2-1; TRBD2 aligns across 14 bases. CDR3 length equals 17 residues. Germline-derived CDR1 and CDR2 are MNHEY and SMNVEV (reference sequence). The junction had 13 bases not matched to a gene; V was cut back by 6 bases and J by 9 bases. This CDR3 is CASRVPGLAGARCEQFF. Written as DNA, the CDR3 is TGTGCCAGCAGGGTGCCGGGACTAGCGGGAGCTAGGTGTGAGCAGTTCTTC.

This clone was detected only a few times. This rearrangement joins TRBV5-4 to TRBJ2-1; 8 bases are a match to TRBD2. Germline trimming cut 0 bases from V and 1 base from J; bases unmatched to any gene: 3. Per germline, CDR1 SGHNT and CDR2 YYREEE (reference sequence). This CDR3 contains 16 residues. This CDR3 reads CASSLGLALSYNEQFF. In nucleotides, the CDR3 is TGTGCCAGCAGCTTGGGACTAGCGCTTTCCTACAATGAGCAGTTCTTC.

V gene TRBV27 combines with J gene TRBJ2-7, with 7 bases identical to TRBD2. Unmatched junction bases numbered 12, after V lost 5 bases and J lost 11 bases. The CDR3 is 13 residues long. CDR1 and CDR2 from the germline V gene are MNHEY and SMNVEV (reference sequence). DNA for the CDR3: TGTGCCAGCAGTACCCCCCTTGGGGGGGGAGAGTACTTC. It encodes CASSTPLGGGEYF.

The chain has TRBV10-3 and TRBJ2-5, with TRBD2 identical over 8 bases. The J call may be in error: the DNA end matches TRBJ2-7 better. This CDR3 is 17 amino acids long. Per the germline V gene, CDR1 is ENHRY and CDR2 is SYGVKD. In DNA, the CDR3 is TGTGCCATCAGTGAGTCTGCCCCGTTGGCGGGAGGCCACGAGCAGTACTTC. This codes for CAISESAPLAGGHEQYF.

This chain uses TRBV11-3 with TRBJ2-3; a possible D gene is TRBD2 (6 bases). The CDR3 contains 14 residues. V lost 3 bases to trimming and J lost 4 bases, with 11 bases between them. Germline CDR1 reads SGHNT; CDR2 reads YENEEA. The CDR3 DNA is TGTGCCAGCAGCTTGCGGGACTTCCCAGATACGCAGTATTTT. Protein sequence: CASSLRDFPDTQYF.

The V call is TRBV5-5, the J call TRBJ2-5; D not certain. Per the germline V gene, CDR1 is SGHKS and CDR2 is YYEKEE (reference sequence). Trimming removed 5 bases at V and 0 bases at J, with 14 bases between. CDR3 length equals 15 residues. CDR3 loop: CASRSRSLDQETQYF. In DNA form, the CDR3 reads TGTGCCAGCAGAAGTAGGTCTCTAGACCAAGAGACCCAGTACTTC.

CDR3 sequence reads: CASSYPTGNGYTF. DNA for the CDR3: TGTGCCAGCAGTTACCCGACAGGGAATGGCTACACCTTC. The rearrangement joins TRBV6-5 to TRBJ1-2; 7 bases map to TRBD1. From germline, CDR1 is MNHEY and CDR2 SVGAGI. J gave up 6 bases and V 2 bases, and 3 bases lay outside the gene matches. The CDR3 totals 13 residues.

The CDR3 loop reads CASSKRQGDVGYTF. Written as DNA, the CDR3 is TGTGCCAGTAGTAAGCGGCAGGGGGACGTTGGCTACACCTTC. This rearrangement joins TRBV19 to TRBJ1-2; 7 positions match TRBD1. Trimming cost V 4 bases and J 7 bases; bases outside gene matches: 9. This CDR3 spans 14 amino acids. Germline lookup yields CDR1 LNHDA and CDR2 SQIVND (reference sequence).

The chain employs TRBV4-3 and TRBJ1-1; 8 bases map to TRBD1. Looked up from germline, CDR1 is LGHNA and CDR2 is YSLEER. Losses at the gene ends were 4 bases for V and 1 base for J; bases not matched to a gene: 5. The CDR3 totals 15 residues. The CDR3 nucleotides read TGCGCCAGCAGCCTCGACAGGGGAGGGAACACTGAAGCTTTCTTT. It is translated as CASSLDRGGNTEAFF.

The J gene is TRBJ2-3, the V gene TRBV2, with D maybe TRBD2 (5 bases). The CDR3 runs to 11 residues. Trimming stripped 5 bases from V and 6 bases from J, with 6 bases between. Germline V lookup: CDR1 SNHLY, CDR2 FYNNEI. CDR3 region: CASSSGDTQYF. CDR3 coding DNA: TGTGCCAGCAGTTCGGGGGATACGCAGTATTTT. Variable domain in full (rest from reference TRBV2 and TRBJ2-3): EPEVTQTPSHQVTQMGQEVILRCVPISNHLYFYWYRQILGQKVEFLVSFYNNEISEKSEIFDDQFSVERPDGSNFTLKIRSTKLEDSAMYFCASSSGDTQYFGPGTRLTVL.

V and J are TRBV6-1 and TRBJ2-3, with 10 bases matching TRBD1. There are 15 residues in the CDR3. In germline, CDR1 is MNHNS, CDR2 SASEGT. J was trimmed by 6 bases and V by 1 base; bases with no gene match: 4. The CDR3 here is CASSEGDRGLDTQYF. For the CDR3, the DNA is TGTGCCAGCAGTGAAGGGGACAGGGGCTTGGATACGCAGTATTTT.

The chain couples TRBV15 to TRBJ2-7; 13 bases line up with TRBD2. Germline CDR1 and CDR2: LNHNV and YYDKDF (reference sequence). CDR3 length: 18 amino acids. V lost 0 bases, J lost 7 bases, and 12 bases stayed unmatched. CDR3 residues: CATSRDLFPGLAGNEQYF. In nucleotides, the CDR3 is TGTGCCACCAGCAGAGACCTGTTCCCGGGACTAGCGGGAAATGAGCAGTACTTC. The full variable domain, in which reference TRBV15 and TRBJ2-7 provide the parts outside the CDR3, is DAMVIQNPRYQVTQFGKPVTLSCSQTLNHNVMYWYQQKSSQAPKLLFHYYDKDFNNEADTPDNFQSRRPNTSFCFLDIRSPGLGDTAMYLCATSRDLFPGLAGNEQYFGPGTRLTVT.

This rearrangement joins TRBV7-2 to TRBJ1-1; weak D call: TRBD1 (6 bases). The CDR3 contains 18 residues. Trimming cost V 1 base and J 8 bases, with 26 bases left between them. Germline V gene data show CDR1 as SGHTA and CDR2 as FQGNSA. CDR3 in amino acids: CASSLDNQGGGTPLEAFF. In DNA, the CDR3 is TGTGCCAGCAGCTTAGATAATCAAGGGGGGGGGACACCCCTCGAAGCTTTCTTT.